These 18 T cell receptor beta chains originate from one sample sequenced in a study of blood T cell repertoires in COVID-19. Clones were sequenced by immunoSEQ multiplex PCR, and TCRdb holds only the in-frame ones, with some missing. The repertoire includes approximately 190,000 clones, roughly 80% of them detected once, and under 7.5% sits in the top ten. The specimen sequenced was peripheral blood. Receptors were obtained from a woman in her forties with acute or convalescent COVID-19.

This chain joins TRBV30 and TRBJ1-1; D remains ambiguous. CDR3 size: 14 residues. Per the germline V gene, CDR1 is GTSNPN and CDR2 is SVGIG (reference sequence). The V end lost 0 bases, the J end lost 4 bases, and 12 bases lay between the germline ends. The CDR3 nucleotides are TGTGCCTGGAGTGTAATTGCCAGTCTCACTGAAGCTTTCTTT. Encoded protein: CAWSVIASLTEAFF.

This clone has only a few counts. The chain has TRBV7-2 and TRBJ2-1; TRBD2 aligns across 11 bases. CDR1 is SGHTA and CDR2 is FQGNSA in the germline V gene. Trimming at V came to 1 base and at J to 8 bases, leaving 7 bases not matched to a gene. The CDR3 consists of 16 residues. The DNA of the CDR3 is TGTGCCAGCAGCTTAGTTTTGGCTAGCGGGGGGTATGAGCAGTTCTTC. Protein product: CASSLVLASGGYEQFF.

The chain has TRBV28 and TRBJ2-1; D is possibly TRBD2 (6 bases). V was cut by 5 bases and J by 4 bases, with 18 bases left in between. This CDR3 is 16 amino acids long. Looked up from germline, CDR1 is MDHEN and CDR2 is SYDVKM. The CDR3 DNA reads TGTGCCAGCAGTCCCCTTGGAGGGGAAGGTTACAATGAGCAGTTCTTC. This sequence encodes CASSPLGGEGYNEQFF. Full variable domain (missing parts from reference TRBV28 and TRBJ2-1): DVKVTQSSRYLVKRTGEKVFLECVQDMDHENMFWYRQDPGLGLRLIYFSYDVKMKEKGDIPEGYSVSREKKERFSLILESASTNQTSMYLCASSPLGGEGYNEQFFGPGTRLTVL.

This clone was counted a few times. This chain connects TRBV27 to TRBJ2-2; D ambiguous. The germline gives CDR1 MNHEY, CDR2 SMNVEV (reference sequence). The V end was cut by 7 bases, the J end by 3 bases, with 18 bases between. The CDR3 length is 16 residues. CDR3 sequence: CASTFVPGQDTGELFF. The CDR3 coding sequence is TGTGCCAGCACATTCGTCCCAGGCCAGGACACCGGGGAGCTGTTTTTT.

V gene TRBV7-2 combines with J gene TRBJ2-3, with TRBD2 identical over 8 bases. V lost 3 bases to trimming and J lost 0 bases; unmatched junction nucleotides: 2. Germline CDR1 reads SGHTA; CDR2 reads FQGNSA. The CDR3 runs 15 residues. CDR3 amino acids: CASSFAGGSTDTQYF. As DNA, the CDR3 is TGTGCCAGCAGCTTTGCGGGGGGAAGCACAGATACGCAGTATTTT.

V is TRBV5-4 and J is TRBJ2-7, with 10 positions matching TRBD1. The germline CDR1 and CDR2 sequences are SGHNT and YYREEE (reference sequence). The CDR3 is 16 amino acids. Germline trimming cut 3 bases from V and 6 bases from J; bases unmatched to any gene: 12. CDR3 DNA: TGTGCCAGCAGCTCACCCCCTGGACAGGGGGTTGTCGAGCAGTACTTC. Protein sequence: CASSSPPGQGVVEQYF.

The gene calls are TRBV7-3 and TRBJ2-2; no clear D. This CDR3 contains 15 residues. Germline V gene data show CDR1 as SGHTA and CDR2 as FQGTGA. The ends were cut back, 1 base at V and 0 bases at J, with 6 bases in the middle. DNA of the CDR3: TGTGCCAGCAGCTTAAGTTCGTCGAACACCGGGGAGCTGTTTTTT. Translation gives CASSLSSSNTGELFF.

V is TRBV6-5 and J is TRBJ2-5; D call uncertain. Germline lookup yields CDR1 MNHEY and CDR2 SVGAGI. Trimming took off 2 bases at V and 1 base at J, with 14 bases between the two ends. The length of the CDR3 is 16 residues. CDR3 in amino acids: CASSYPAYPGQETQYF. DNA of the CDR3: TGTGCCAGCAGTTACCCTGCCTACCCCGGCCAAGAGACCCAGTACTTC.

The V and J genes are TRBV11-2 and TRBJ1-1; 7 nucleotides align to TRBD1. The V gene's germline CDR1 is SGHAT and CDR2 FQNNGV. This CDR3 has 12 residues. V was pared by 6 bases and J by 8 bases, with 6 bases of the junction left unmatched. The CDR3 here is CASSPTGVEAFF. For the CDR3, the DNA is TGTGCCAGCAGTCCTACAGGGGTGGAAGCTTTCTTT.

The chain employs TRBV7-6 and TRBJ1-1; 7 nucleotides line up with TRBD1. Germline CDR1 and CDR2: SGHVS and FNYEAQ. CDR3 length equals 15 residues. The junction had 8 bases not matched to a gene; V was cut back by 4 bases and J by 3 bases. The CDR3 region is CASSSYQGGYTEAFF. The CDR3 DNA reads TGTGCCAGCAGCTCTTATCAGGGGGGATACACTGAAGCTTTCTTT. The full variable domain, with the rest looked up from reference TRBV7-6 and TRBJ1-1, is GAGVSQSPRYKVTKRGQDVALRCDPISGHVSLYWYRQALGQGPEFLTYFNYEAQQDKSGLPNDRFSAERPEGSISTLTIQRTEQRDSAMYRCASSSYQGGYTEAFFGQGTRLTVV.

CDR3 bases: TGCAGTGCTAGCGGTGCTATGCAGTTCTTC. Its translation: CSASGAMQFF. This chain links TRBV20-1 with TRBJ2-1; no firm D call. The V gene's germline CDR1 is DFQATT and CDR2 SNEGSKA (reference sequence). Trimming took off 3 bases at V and 12 bases at J, with 9 bases between the two ends. The CDR3 is 10 residues long.

This chain connects TRBV15 to TRBJ2-1; TRBD1 might be the D (6 bases). Trimming pared 1 base from V and 1 base from J, leaving 11 bases between. Germline V gene sequence: CDR1 LNHNV, CDR2 YYDKDF (reference sequence). The CDR3 runs 16 residues. The CDR3 DNA reads as TGTGCCACCAGCAGAGTGGGGGCAGCTTCCTACAATGAGCAGTTCTTC. Translating it yields CATSRVGAASYNEQFF. Supplemented by reference TRBV15 and TRBJ2-1, the full variable domain reads DAMVIQNPRYQVTQFGKPVTLSCSQTLNHNVMYWYQQKSSQAPKLLFHYYDKDFNNEADTPDNFQSRRPNTSFCFLDIRSPGLGDTAMYLCATSRVGAASYNEQFFGPGTRLTVL.

V is TRBV2 and J is TRBJ1-5, with D hard to call. CDR1 and CDR2 from the germline V gene are SNHLY and FYNNEI. The CDR3 has 13 residues. Deletions cut 6 bases from V and 0 bases from J, with 6 bases between. The chain's CDR3 is CASRQLSNQPQHF. CDR3 coding DNA: TGTGCCAGCAGACAGCTTAGCAATCAGCCCCAGCATTTT.

The chain uses TRBV7-8 and TRBJ1-4, with D tentatively TRBD1 (5 bases). CDR3 length equals 14 residues. From germline, CDR1 is SGHVS and CDR2 FQNEAQ. Between the trimmed V and J ends, which lost 2 bases and 4 bases, there was a span of 8 bases. The CDR3 loop reads CASSLRDFNEKLFF. DNA for the CDR3: TGTGCCAGCAGCTTAAGGGACTTTAATGAAAAACTGTTTTTT. Supplemented by reference TRBV7-8 and TRBJ1-4, the full variable domain reads GAGVSQSPRYKVAKRGQDVALRCDPISGHVSLFWYQQALGQGPEFLTYFQNEAQLDKSGLPSDRFFAERPEGSVSTLKIQRTQQEDSAVYLCASSLRDFNEKLFFGSGTQLSVL.

This clone was seen once. At one end, the junction sequence differs from germline, possibly due to a read error. The V and J genes are TRBV6-5 and TRBJ1-2; D remains ambiguous. The germline gives CDR1 MNHEY, CDR2 SVGAGI. The CDR3 has 10 amino acids. The CDR3 nucleotides read TGTGTCAGCCTTTCCCATGGCTACACCTTC. Translating it yields CVSLSHGYTF.

The rearrangement uses TRBV19 and TRBJ1-1; the D is unclear. The CDR3 runs 14 residues. Germline assignment: CDR1 LNHDA and CDR2 SQIVND (reference sequence). V was cut by 8 bases and J by 4 bases, with 17 bases left in between. In DNA form, the CDR3 reads TGTGCCAGTCTCTTGATGGGAGTGTCCACTGAAGCTTTCTTT. Its protein product is CASLLMGVSTEAFF.

The V gene is TRBV5-6, the J gene TRBJ2-3; no reliable D call. Germline V lookup: CDR1 SGHDT, CDR2 YYEEEE. V was shortened by 0 bases and J by 1 base, with 6 bases between the two germline ends. This CDR3 has 14 residues. CDR3 amino acids: CASSLGSGTDTQYF. The CDR3 DNA reads TGTGCCAGCAGCTTGGGGTCAGGCACAGATACGCAGTATTTT.

In DNA form, the CDR3 reads TGCGCCAGCAGCCCGGACAGGGGGCAGGGCACAGATACGCAGTATTTT. This gives the protein CASSPDRGQGTDTQYF. The gene calls are TRBV5-1 and TRBJ2-3, with TRBD1 matching over 11 bases. Germline V lookup: CDR1 SGHRS, CDR2 YFSETQ. V shed 4 bases, J shed 1 base, and the junction held 5 bases outside the gene matches. CDR3 length equals 16 residues.